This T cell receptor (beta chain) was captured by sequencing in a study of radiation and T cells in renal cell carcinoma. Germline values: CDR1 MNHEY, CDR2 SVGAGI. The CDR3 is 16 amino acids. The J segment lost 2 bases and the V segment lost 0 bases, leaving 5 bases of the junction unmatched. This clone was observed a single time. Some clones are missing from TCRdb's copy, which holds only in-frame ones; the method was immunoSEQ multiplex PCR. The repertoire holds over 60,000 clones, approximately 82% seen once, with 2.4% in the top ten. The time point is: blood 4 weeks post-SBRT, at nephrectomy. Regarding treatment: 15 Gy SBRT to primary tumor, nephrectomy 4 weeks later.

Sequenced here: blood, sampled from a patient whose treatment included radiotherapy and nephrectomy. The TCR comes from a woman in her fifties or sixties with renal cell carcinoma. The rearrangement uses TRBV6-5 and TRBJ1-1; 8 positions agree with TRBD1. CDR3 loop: CASSYSTGTGNTEAFF. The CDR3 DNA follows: TGTGCCAGCAGTTACTCAACCGGGACAGGAAACACTGAAGCTTTCTTT.